Reported below is one T cell receptor beta chain. The ends were cut back, 3 bases at V and 8 bases at J, with 16 bases in the middle. The germline CDR1 and CDR2 sequences are SNHLY and FYNNEI. The length of the CDR3 is 14 residues. The data derive from a study of control samples from healthy donors and cancer patients. Some clones are missing from TCRdb's copy, which holds only in-frame ones; the method was immunoSEQ multiplex PCR. The repertoire consists of more than 30,000 clones, with around 88% occurring once and the leading ten covering about 22%. This sequence was found in a woman between 55 and 75 years old with lung cancer. The specimen was PBMCs. The chain uses TRBV2 and TRBJ1-2; TRBD1 is a possible D gene (5 bases). This chain's CDR3 is CASSDPRDPVGYTF. The CDR3 DNA reads as TGTGCCAGCAGTGACCCCAGGGACCCAGTGGGCTACACCTTC.